Following are 29 T cell receptor beta chains from one sample sequenced in a study of CD8+CD57+ T cells in acquired aplastic anemia. In patients chosen for sequencing, flow cytometry had shown CD8+CD57+ cell expansion. Profiling of TCR beta VDJ combinations and CDR3 sequences used genomic DNA as template. TCRdb re-derived calls from the reads in MiXCR, one entry per CDR3 protein. Of approximately 470,000 distinct CDR3 sequences in the sample, 25% to 40% were seen once. Sequences were obtained from sorted CD4+, CD8+, or CD8+CD57+ T cells (not recorded which) from PBMCs. These TCRs come from a human donor with aplastic anemia.

Details on this clonotype: This is likely a read error, given that the CDR3 carries no conserved phenylalanine or tryptophan at its end. This chain links TRBV24-1 with TRBJ1-6, with a weak D call TRBD1 (6 bases). Deletions cut 4 bases from V and 9 bases from J, with 15 bases between. The CDR3 length is 15 residues. The germline V gene encodes CDR1 KGHDR and CDR2 SFDVKD. The CDR3: CATSEGGQGTSPLHL. The CDR3 region has the DNA TGTGCCACCAGTGAAGGGGGGCAGGGTACTTCACCCCTCCACCTT.

This clonotype was seen many times. The chain links TRBV7-9 to TRBJ1-1; no clear D gene. Germline lookup yields CDR1 SEHNR and CDR2 FQNEAQ (reference sequence). The CDR3 has 13 amino acids. The V end was cut by 5 bases, the J end by 0 bases, with 7 bases between. The CDR3 loop is CASSREVNTEAFF. The DNA for the CDR3 is TGTGCCAGCAGCCGGGAGGTGAACACTGAAGCTTTCTTT. The complete variable domain, with remaining parts taken from reference TRBV7-9 and TRBJ1-1, reads DTGVSQNPRHKITKRGQNVTFRCDPISEHNRLYWYRQTLGQGPEFLTYFQNEAQLEKSRLLSDRFSAERPKGSFSTLEIQRTEQGDSAMYLCASSREVNTEAFFGQGTRLTVV.

This sequence joins TRBV5-5 and TRBJ2-7; D might be TRBD2 (6 bases). The germline V and J ends were trimmed by 3 bases and 0 bases, with 13 bases remaining between them. CDR3 length: 15 residues. The germline CDR1 and CDR2 sequences are SGHKS and YYEKEE (reference sequence). The CDR3 protein is CASSWGVVVSYEQYF. The CDR3 DNA is TGTGCCAGCAGCTGGGGGGTTGTAGTCTCCTACGAGCAGTACTTC.

This clonotype was counted a few times. The chain recombines TRBV10-3 with TRBJ2-3, with 8 bases identical to TRBD2. V lost 10 bases, J lost 0 bases, and 6 bases stayed unmatched. The CDR3 loop spans 14 amino acids. The germline V gene encodes CDR1 ENHRY and CDR2 SYGVKD. CDR3 in DNA: TGTGCCACGATTAGCGGGGAGAGCACAGATACGCAGTATTTT. It codes for CATISGESTDTQYF.

This clonotype was picked up a small number of times. The chain carries TRBV12-5 and TRBJ1-2; D is uncertain. Between the trimmed V and J ends, which lost 1 base and 6 bases, there was a span of 15 bases. The CDR3 extends over 15 amino acids. Per the germline V gene, CDR1 is LGHNT and CDR2 is FRNRAP. The CDR3 DNA follows: TGTGCTAGTGGTTTGGGGGTCGTACGTTGGGATGGCTACACCTTC. Protein product: CASGLGVVRWDGYTF.

This chain uses TRBV24-1 with TRBJ2-5; 7 nucleotides line up with TRBD2. Germline values: CDR1 KGHDR, CDR2 SFDVKD. The V gene end was trimmed by 6 bases and the J gene end by 4 bases; junction bases not matched to a gene: 7. The CDR3 sequence is 14 residues long. The CDR3, as DNA: TGTGCCACCAGTAGTGCGGGAGCCCCAGAGACCCAGTACTTC. This encodes CATSSAGAPETQYF.

The table lists this clonotype with a few counts. V and J are TRBV4-1 and TRBJ1-2, with D unresolved. This CDR3 has 17 amino acids. The germline gives CDR1 MGHRA, CDR2 YSYEKL. The ends were cut back, 1 base at V and 6 bases at J, with 21 bases in the middle. For the CDR3, the DNA is TGCGCCAGCAGCCAAGCTCCCCCCGGCCAGAAGTGGGATGGCTACACCTTC. This translates into CASSQAPPGQKWDGYTF.

The table lists this clonotype with a few counts. V is TRBV6-1 and J is TRBJ1-6, with D unclear. Germline assignment: CDR1 MNHNS and CDR2 SASEGT. This CDR3 is built from 17 residues. The V end lost 6 bases, the J end lost 1 base, and 16 bases lay between the germline ends. CDR3 in amino acids: CASRHLVGQSYNSPLHF. The CDR3 DNA reads TGTGCCAGCAGACACCTGGTTGGCCAATCCTATAATTCACCCCTCCACTTT.

This clonotype was recorded at least ten times. The CDR3 region has the DNA TGCAGCGCCGGGACAGGAGTCACTGAAGCTTTCTTT. It translates to CSAGTGVTEAFF. The V call is TRBV29-1, the J call TRBJ1-1; 8 bases match TRBD1. Germline V gene lookup returns CDR1 SQVTM and CDR2 ANQGSEA. CDR3 size: 12 residues. The V and J ends lost 7 bases and 4 bases, in that order; junction bases with no gene match: 5.

This clonotype was picked up a small number of times. The chain recombines TRBV11-2 with TRBJ2-7; 8 nucleotides line up with TRBD2. Germline CDR1 SGHAT, CDR2 FQNNGV. J gave up 2 bases and V 4 bases, and 16 bases lay outside the gene matches. There are 18 residues in the CDR3. The CDR3 sequence is CASSSLDTRRGGTYEQYF. DNA of the CDR3: TGTGCCAGCAGCTCCCTGGACACGCGGCGCGGGGGGACCTACGAGCAGTACTTC.

On this clonotype itself: Mismatch with germline at one junction end may stem from a read error. The rearrangement uses TRBV15 and TRBJ2-7; TRBD1 matches at 8 bases. CDR3 length: 16 amino acids. CDR1 LNHNV and CDR2 YYDKDF come from the germline V gene (reference sequence). CDR3 DNA: TGTGCCGCCAGCAGCTTGGTGGACAGGGAGATTTACGAGCAGTACTTC. Residues: CAASSLVDREIYEQYF.

As concerns this clonotype: The conserved closing phenylalanine or tryptophan is absent in this CDR3, likely reflecting a read error. It is unclear where the CDR3 begins or ends on the DNA, so no DNA is shown, and the CDR3 is as TCRdb lists it. The chain uses TRBV25-1 and TRBJ1-2. Germline CDR1 reads MGHDK; CDR2 reads SYGVNS. Including both end residues, the CDR3 is 14 amino acids long. The CDR3 region is CASSDGWEGYGFTL.

The V and J genes are TRBV19 and TRBJ2-7; no definite D call. This CDR3 spans 12 amino acids. V was trimmed by 3 bases and J by 5 bases, leaving 8 bases between them. The germline CDR1 and CDR2 sequences are LNHDA and SQIVND (reference sequence). The CDR3 spells CASSMRYDEQYF. In DNA, the CDR3 is TGTGCCAGTAGTATGCGGTACGACGAGCAGTACTTC.

The chain uses TRBV5-6 and TRBJ2-3; 8 bases are a match to TRBD1. V was pared by 7 bases and J by 0 bases, with 13 bases of the junction left unmatched. The CDR3 spans 17 residues. Germline CDR1 SGHDT, CDR2 YYEEEE. CDR3 protein: CASGRTGWSRSTDTQYF. The CDR3 coding sequence is TGTGCCAGCGGACGGACAGGGTGGAGTCGTAGCACAGATACGCAGTATTTT.

Ten or more counts support this clonotype. The V and J genes are TRBV7-9 and TRBJ1-1; D not certain. The CDR3 spans 13 residues. Deletions cut 1 base from V and 2 bases from J, with 5 bases between. The germline gives CDR1 SEHNR, CDR2 FQNEAQ (reference sequence). This chain's CDR3 is CASSLEYNTEAFF. The CDR3 nucleotides are TGTGCCAGCAGCTTAGAGTACAACACTGAAGCTTTCTTT.

This clonotype was counted at least ten times. This chain joins TRBV20-1 and TRBJ2-7, with 8 bases identical to TRBD2. The ends lost 1 base at V and 6 bases at J; junction bases unmatched: 8. In germline, CDR1 is DFQATT, CDR2 SNEGSKA (reference sequence). There are 14 residues in the CDR3. The CDR3 reads CSARVELAVVEQYF. Written as DNA, the CDR3 is TGCAGTGCTAGAGTGGAACTAGCGGTAGTCGAGCAGTACTTC.

V gene TRBV6-4 combines with J gene TRBJ2-2, with D possibly TRBD2 on 6 matching bases. Trimming pared 11 bases from V and 1 base from J, leaving 20 bases between. CDR3 size: 16 residues. Germline CDR1 MRHNA, CDR2 SNTAGT. The CDR3 loop reads CAPLHDRGLNTGELFF. The CDR3 nucleotides are TGTGCCCCCTTACATGACCGGGGGTTGAACACCGGGGAGCTGTTTTTT.

V usage is TRBV29-1 and J usage is TRBJ1-2; 8 nucleotides align to TRBD1. Germline CDR1 SQVTM, CDR2 ANQGSEA. The trim removed 1 base at V and 8 bases at J, leaving 18 bases unmatched. The CDR3 contains 17 residues. DNA of the CDR3: TGCAGCGTTGAAGGTGCCAGCAGACGGACAGGGCGCGAAGGCTACACCTTC. It translates to CSVEGASRRTGREGYTF.

The chain couples TRBV9 to TRBJ1-3; a possible D gene is TRBD1 (5 bases). In germline, CDR1 is SGDLS, CDR2 YYNGEE. The CDR3 spans 16 residues. Trimming left V 3 bases short and J 2 bases short, with 15 bases between. The CDR3 DNA reads TGTGCCAGCAGCGCCCTTGGGGGATTCGCTGGAAACACCATATATTTT. Amino acid sequence: CASSALGGFAGNTIYF.

This clonotype has more than one count but fewer than ten. This rearrangement joins TRBV12-3 or TRBV12-4 to TRBJ1-6, with 9 positions matching TRBD1. The CDR3 length is 17 residues. Trimming took 5 bases from V and 7 from J; bases not matched to a gene: 12. DNA of the CDR3: TGTGCCAGCAGTACCCGTATGACAGGGACAGGGAATTCACCCCTCCACTTT. This codes for CASSTRMTGTGNSPLHF.

The rearrangement uses TRBV7-3 and TRBJ2-2, with a weak D call TRBD2 (6 bases). Germline CDR1 SGHTA, CDR2 FQGTGA. The CDR3 sequence is 13 residues long. V was pared by 5 bases and J by 6 bases, with 10 bases between. CDR3 sequence: CASSRAGSGELFF. CDR3 in DNA: TGTGCCAGCAGCCGAGCGGGTTCCGGGGAGCTGTTTTTT.

This clonotype was seen a few times. The chain is built from TRBV25-1 and TRBJ2-1; D could derive from TRBD1 or TRBD2 (5 bases each). Germline values: CDR1 MGHDK, CDR2 SYGVNS. There are 14 residues in the CDR3. V was trimmed by 6 bases and J by 3 bases, leaving 12 bases between them. The CDR3: CASSLDGGYNEQFF. The DNA of the CDR3 is TGTGCCAGCAGCTTGGATGGGGGCTACAATGAGCAGTTCTTC.

The sample holds many counts of this clonotype. The chain joins TRBV19 to TRBJ2-5, with D unclear. Trimming removed 1 base at V and 5 bases at J, with 11 bases between. CDR1 LNHDA and CDR2 SQIVND come from the germline V gene (reference sequence). CDR3 length: 14 residues. The CDR3 nucleotides are TGTGCCAGTAGTATAGCTGGTCTTAGGGAGACCCAGTACTTC. This encodes CASSIAGLRETQYF.

The chain is built from TRBV24-1 and TRBJ1-2; D not resolved. Germline V gene sequence: CDR1 KGHDR, CDR2 SFDVKD. This CDR3 region has 12 residues. V was shortened by 5 bases and J by 4 bases, with 7 bases between the two germline ends. The CDR3 here is CATSAYGYGYTF. CDR3 bases: TGTGCCACCAGTGCGTACGGCTATGGCTACACCTTC.

On this clonotype: A much larger clone sits a single nucleotide away, making a read error possible. This rearrangement joins TRBV20-1 to TRBJ1-5; D is perhaps TRBD1 (5 bases). The CDR3 has 13 amino acids. Germline lookup yields CDR1 DFQATT and CDR2 SNEGSKA (reference sequence). The CDR3 DNA follows: TGCGGTGCTAGTAGCAGGGCCAATCAGCCCCAGCATTTT. Amino acid sequence: CGASSRANQPQHF.

The rearrangement joins TRBV12-3 or TRBV12-4 to TRBJ2-3; no definite D call. Trimming shortened V by 4 bases and J by 2 bases, and 10 bases separated the two germline ends. This CDR3 has 14 amino acids. CDR3 nucleotide sequence: TGTGCCAGCAGTTATAGGTCCTTCACAGATACGCAGTATTTT. This translates into CASSYRSFTDTQYF.

V gene TRBV7-3 combines with J gene TRBJ1-1, with D maybe TRBD1 (6 bases). The V end was cut by 2 bases, the J end by 1 base, with 14 bases between. Germline CDR1 and CDR2: SGHTA and FQGTGA. The CDR3 spans 16 residues. The CDR3 loop reads CASSLSMGHPNTEAFF. CDR3 DNA sequence: TGTGCCAGCAGCTTATCAATGGGACATCCGAACACTGAAGCTTTCTTT.

Ten or more counts support this clonotype. V is TRBV9 and J is TRBJ2-3; D is uncertain. Trimming removed 2 bases at V and 4 bases at J, with 5 bases between. Germline values: CDR1 SGDLS, CDR2 YYNGEE. This CDR3 is 12 amino acids long. DNA of the CDR3: TGTGCCAGCAGCGTCACCTCAGATACGCAGTATTTT. It encodes CASSVTSDTQYF.

As regards this clonotype: A single base separates this from a much larger clone, so it may be a read error. The chain links TRBV10-3 to TRBJ1-2; no firm D call. Trimming stripped 5 bases from V and 5 bases from J, with 12 bases between. Germline V gene data show CDR1 as ENHRY and CDR2 as SYGVKD. The CDR3 spans 13 residues. The chain's CDR3 is CAISYDSLYGYTF. The CDR3 region has the DNA TGTGCCATCAGTTACGATTCGTTGTATGGCTACACCTTC.